Given below is one TCR beta chain in context. Its specificity is not known. The repertoire was sequenced with immunoSEQ multiplex PCR; TCRdb's copy has only in-frame clones and lacks some. The sample lists about 1.5 million clones, over 95% occurring once. These data are taken from a study of shared clonotypes between healthy human individuals. CDR1 is SGHTA and CDR2 is FQGNSA in the germline V gene. Between the trimmed V and J ends, which lost 5 bases and 7 bases, there was a span of 12 bases. The CDR3 is 13 residues long. The study, taken as a whole, reports: Incompleteness in sorted-subset sequencing, despite large depth, was shown by rarefaction.

V and J are TRBV7-2 and TRBJ1-5; D uncertain. The receptor's source is a young man in good health. The sample taken for sequencing was naive CD4+ T cells sorted from blood. Sample subset: CD45RA+ positively selected. The CDR3 loop reads CASSRETYQPQHF. The CDR3 DNA sequence: TGTGCCAGCAGCAGGGAGACATACCAGCCCCAGCATTTT. Supplemented by reference TRBV7-2 and TRBJ1-5, the full variable domain reads GAGVSQSPSNKVTEKGKDVELRCDPISGHTALYWYRQSLGQGLEFLIYFQGNSAPDKSGLPSDRFSAERTGGSVSTLTIQRTQQEDSAVYLCASSRETYQPQHFGDGTRLSIL.